These 2 T cell receptor beta chains came from one sample sequenced in a study of T cell clonotyping in hematopoietic cell transplantation. The assay was immunoSEQ multiplex PCR, and TCRdb's table has in-frame clones only and misses some. Here the sample spans 3,000 to 4,500 clones, approximately 20% being singletons. The sequencing here drew on peripheral blood mononuclear cells, taken 30 days after allogeneic stem cell transplant. All receptors come from a male patient in his fifties who had an allogeneic stem cell transplant from a related donor, so the T cells may come from the graft donor. Some clones in this sample may be carry-over from other donors' samples.

The chain employs TRBV4-3 and TRBJ1-3, with D possibly matching TRBD1 (5 bases). Looked up from germline, CDR1 is LGHNA and CDR2 is YSLEER. Trimming took off 3 bases at V and 3 bases at J, with 18 bases between the two ends. The CDR3 spans 17 residues. CDR3 loop: CASSQRFGGRSGNTIYF. The CDR3 DNA reads as TGCGCCAGCAGCCAGAGGTTTGGGGGTAGAAGTGGAAACACCATATATTTT.

The rearrangement uses TRBV30 and TRBJ2-3, with a tentative D call TRBD1 (6 bases). Trimming stripped 0 bases from V and 3 bases from J, with 7 bases between. Germline V lookup: CDR1 GTSNPN, CDR2 SVGIG (reference sequence). CDR3 length equals 13 residues. CDR3 in DNA: TGTGCCTGGAGTGTAACAGGGACAGATACGCAGTATTTT. Residues: CAWSVTGTDTQYF.